This T cell receptor beta chain came from a study of vaccination and CD4 T cells after COVID-19. Study details: Overlapping spike peptides of SARS-CoV-2, HCoV-NL63, HCoV-OC43 and HCoV-229E stimulated the cells.

This clonotype was detected only a few times. Its specificity is unknown. Cultured CD4+ T-cell DNA underwent Oncomine TCR Beta short-read sequencing. Genomic DNA was taken out of cultured CD4+ T cells by extraction. TCRdb fed the PCR reads into MiXCR, producing one record per CDR3 protein. The sample yields 10,000 or so distinct CDR3 sequences, about 35% seen once. Treatment indicated: approximately 9-day PBMC culture with coronavirus spike peptide pools or control peptides (ViraFEST assay). CD4+ T lymphocytes from the unexposed donor were collected before the COVID-19 pandemic (2011-2018). Following expansion of antigen-specific T cells with peptide pools, ViraFEST then sequenced TCRs. Germline CDR1 SGHTA, CDR2 FQGNSA. The CDR3 is made up of 14 amino acids. The V and J ends lost 5 bases and 4 bases respectively, with 13 bases between them.

The sequencing input was CD4+ T cells from blood, cultured in vitro. The chain couples TRBV7-2 to TRBJ2-3; TRBD2 is a possible D gene (7 bases). The TCR was taken from a human donor in good health. The CDR3 sequence: CASSLRGRADTQYF. CDR3 in DNA: TGTGCCAGCAGCCTGAGGGGGAGGGCAGATACGCAGTATTTT.